These 9 T cell receptor beta chains originate from one sample sequenced in a study of blood T cells in healthy people across ages. PCR was performed a second time for about 7 to 11 cycles using a sample-barcoded 5' primer and a J-beta primer mix. A single record per CDR3 protein comes from TCRdb applying MiXCR to the 5' RACE reads. Of roughly 680,000 distinct CDR3 sequences detected, about 50% appear once; the ten largest clones hold approximately 13%. The sample was blood. These receptors originate from an elderly woman in good health.

The V gene is TRBV11-2, the J gene TRBJ2-5; no clear D gene. V was shortened by 6 bases and J by 2 bases, with 16 bases between the two germline ends. The CDR3 length is 15 residues. Germline lookup yields CDR1 SGHAT and CDR2 FQNNGV. The CDR3 is CASSGRRTIQETQYF. DNA for the CDR3: TGTGCCAGCAGTGGACGGCGGACGATACAAGAGACCCAGTACTTC.

This clonotype was counted at least ten times. The chain carries TRBV12-3 or TRBV12-4 and TRBJ2-1; D perhaps matches TRBD1 (5 bases). V was clipped by 1 base and J by 4 bases, with 17 bases between them. CDR3 length: 17 amino acids. The CDR3 nucleotides are TGTGCCAGCAGTTTAGGGGCACAGGTCGTTCGTTACAATGAGCAGTTCTTC. Protein sequence: CASSLGAQVVRYNEQFF.

This clonotype has at least ten counts. The V gene is TRBV20-1, the J gene TRBJ2-7; tentatively, D is TRBD2 (5 bases). The CDR3 is 12 amino acids. Germline loops: CDR1 DFQATT, CDR2 SNEGSKA (reference sequence). CDR3 protein: CSLLESSEEQYF. The DNA of the CDR3 is TGCTCCCTGCTAGAGAGTAGCGAAGAGCAGTACTTC.

The genes are TRBV28 and TRBJ2-1, with D possibly matching TRBD1 (5 bases). CDR3 size: 14 residues. Between the trimmed V and J ends, which lost 5 bases and 8 bases, there was a span of 16 bases. From germline, CDR1 is MDHEN and CDR2 SYDVKM. CDR3 in DNA: TGTGCCAGCAGTCACAGGACGTCGTACGATGAGCAGTTCTTC. Translation gives CASSHRTSYDEQFF.

About this clonotype: A read error may produce the germline difference seen at one junction end. The chain employs TRBV7-7 and TRBJ2-1; D unresolved. This CDR3 comprises 13 residues. Per germline, CDR1 SSHAT and CDR2 FNYEAQ (reference sequence). CDR3 DNA: TGTGCTAGCAGCTTAGACGGGCACAATGAGCAGTTCTTC. The encoded protein is CASSLDGHNEQFF.

V is TRBV25-1 and J is TRBJ2-6, with D perhaps being TRBD1 or TRBD2 (6 bases each). V lost 1 base and J lost 0, with 10 bases in between. Germline V gene sequence: CDR1 MGHDK, CDR2 SYGVNS. This CDR3 region has 17 residues. The CDR3 DNA sequence: TGTGCCAGCAGTGAATCTGGGGGGCGCTCTGGGGCCAACGTCCTGACTTTC. Translation: CASSESGGRSGANVLTF.

The chain recombines TRBV6-1 with TRBJ2-7; D is possibly TRBD1 or TRBD2 (6 bases each). V was clipped by 1 base and J by 2 bases, with 12 bases between them. Germline lookup yields CDR1 MNHNS and CDR2 SASEGT. The CDR3 covers 15 residues. The CDR3 protein is CASSEGPEGAYEQYF. DNA for the CDR3: TGTGCCAGCAGTGAAGGCCCGGAGGGGGCCTACGAGCAGTACTTC.

This chain joins TRBV20-1 and TRBJ2-1; maybe TRBD1 (6 bases). V was pared by 5 bases and J by 2 bases, with 16 bases between. This CDR3 region has 15 residues. CDR1 and CDR2 (germline): DFQATT, SNEGSKA (reference sequence). CDR3 sequence (DNA): TGCAGTGCTGGGAAAACAGGGACAACCTACAATGAGCAGTTCTTC. As protein: CSAGKTGTTYNEQFF.

Note on this clonotype: Just one base apart from a much larger clone, this may be a read error. The rearrangement joins TRBV12-3 or TRBV12-4 to TRBJ2-5, with D possibly being TRBD1 (5 bases). V lost 6 bases, J lost 11 bases, and 25 bases lay in between. The CDR3 is 15 residues long. The CDR3 nucleotides read TGTGCCAGCAGCGCTGGGGCAGGAGTCCGCAATGAGCAGTACTTC. It codes for CASSAGAGVRNEQYF.